Presented here are 2 T cell receptor beta chains from one specimen sequenced in a study of blood T cell repertoires in COVID-19. Profiling relied on immunoSEQ multiplex PCR, and the TCRdb table lists in-frame clones only, not all of them. This table holds fewer than 35,000 clones, roughly nine tenths found once. The sample was peripheral blood. The receptors shown here come from a man between 60 and 75 years old with acute or convalescent COVID-19.

The chain combines TRBV7-9 with TRBJ2-7; D may be TRBD2 (6 bases). The V end lost 1 base, the J end lost 3 bases, and 10 bases lay between the germline ends. The CDR3 spans 14 residues. Germline V lookup: CDR1 SEHNR, CDR2 FQNEAQ (reference sequence). This chain's CDR3 is CASSLVGTHYEQYF. CDR3 nucleotide sequence: TGTGCCAGCAGCTTAGTTGGGACTCACTACGAGCAGTACTTC.

Here the CDR3 reads CASSRLAGPTPEQYF. CDR3 sequence (DNA): TGTGCCAGCAGTAGGCTAGCGGGCCCGACGCCCGAGCAGTACTTC. The chain carries TRBV27 and TRBJ2-7, with 8 nucleotides matching TRBD2. Germline CDR1 and CDR2: MNHEY and SMNVEV (reference sequence). V shed 5 bases, J shed 6 bases, and the junction held 12 bases outside the gene matches. The CDR3 is 15 amino acids.